One and the same sample provided the 18 T cell receptor beta chains below, sequenced in a study of early T cells in non-severe SARS-CoV-2 infection. Using its own MiXCR run on the 5' RACE reads, TCRdb lists one record per CDR3 protein. The table includes more than 35,000 distinct CDR3 sequences, 5% to 7% detected once. The source material was whole blood. The receptors shown here come from an adult who was a healthcare worker with PCR-confirmed SARS-CoV-2 infection or an uninfected control (not recorded which).

The sample holds many counts of this clonotype. The chain recombines TRBV29-1 with TRBJ1-1; TRBD1 is a possible D gene (6 bases). This CDR3 has 13 residues. Germline assignment: CDR1 SQVTM and CDR2 ANQGSEA. V lost 4 bases and J lost 1, with 10 bases in between. DNA of the CDR3: TGCAGCGTTGGAACGACAGGGAACACTGAAGCTTTCTTT. This encodes CSVGTTGNTEAFF.

The CDR3 spells CASGDLNTEAFF. The CDR3 region has the DNA TGCGCCAGCGGGGATTTGAACACTGAAGCTTTCTTT. This rearrangement joins TRBV5-1 to TRBJ1-1; D is uncertain. Germline values: CDR1 SGHRS, CDR2 YFSETQ. The CDR3 totals 12 residues. Trimming stripped 7 bases from V and 0 bases from J, with 7 bases between. Combining the CDR3 with reference TRBV5-1 and TRBJ1-1 gives the whole variable domain KAGVTQTPRYLIKTRGQQVTLSCSPISGHRSVSWYQQTPGQGLQFLFEYFSETQRNKGNFPGRFSGRQFSNSRSEMNVSTLELGDSALYLCASGDLNTEAFFGQGTRLTVV.

V gene TRBV11-2 combines with J gene TRBJ2-7; D is ambiguous. CDR3 size: 12 residues. V dropped 5 bases and J dropped 5 bases, with 10 bases sitting between them. CDR1 SGHAT and CDR2 FQNNGV come from the germline V gene. The CDR3 DNA is TGTGCCAGCAGCGCTTATGCCCACGAGCAGTACTTC. Amino acid sequence: CASSAYAHEQYF.

This clonotype was counted a few times. The J gene is TRBJ2-1, the V gene TRBV27; D is perhaps TRBD2 (5 bases). The germline V gene encodes CDR1 MNHEY and CDR2 SMNVEV (reference sequence). The CDR3 extends over 14 amino acids. V lost 7 bases and J 5 bases, leaving 15 bases between the germline ends. DNA for the CDR3: TGTGCCAGCAAACCTAGCCTGGCAAACAATGAGCAGTTCTTC. It specifies CASKPSLANNEQFF.

This clonotype was seen more than once but under ten times. The rearrangement joins TRBV20-1 to TRBJ2-7; TRBD1 matches 7 bases. Trimming took 2 bases from V and 4 from J; bases not matched to a gene: 8. Germline V gene sequence: CDR1 DFQATT, CDR2 SNEGSKA (reference sequence). CDR3 length equals 14 residues. CDR3 bases: TGCAGTGCTAGATTAGGGGGCGGTAATTACGAGCAGTACTTC. This gives the protein CSARLGGGNYEQYF.

This clonotype was counted a few times. The rearrangement joins TRBV6-5 to TRBJ2-1; D unclear. V lost 3 bases, J lost 0 bases, and 9 bases lay in between. Looked up from germline, CDR1 is MNHEY and CDR2 is SVGAGI. This CDR3 has 15 amino acids. CDR3 DNA: TGTGCCAGCAGTTATAGCCGGAGCTCCTACAATGAGCAGTTCTTC. Translated, it gives CASSYSRSSYNEQFF.

J is TRBJ1-1 and V is TRBV14; no definite D call. V dropped 1 base and J dropped 1 base, with 4 bases sitting between them. Per the germline V gene, CDR1 is SGHDN and CDR2 is FVKESK. CDR3 length: 13 amino acids. The DNA for the CDR3 is TGTGCCAGCAGCCAAGCCCCGAACACTGAAGCTTTCTTT. Protein sequence: CASSQAPNTEAFF.

The chain joins TRBV4-3 to TRBJ2-1, with 12 bases matching TRBD2. The CDR3 is 19 amino acids. V shed 0 bases and J 6 bases; nucleotides not matched to a gene: 12. CDR1 and CDR2 (germline): LGHNA, YSLEER. Here the CDR3 reads CASSQESLAGGPGLNEQFF. CDR3 bases: TGCGCCAGCAGCCAAGAGTCACTAGCGGGAGGCCCGGGCCTCAATGAGCAGTTCTTC.

At least ten counts were recorded for this clonotype. The CDR3 loop is CASSLADWTYEQYF. The CDR3 region has the DNA TGTGCCAGCAGTCTCGCGGACTGGACCTACGAGCAGTACTTC. The chain combines TRBV12-3 or TRBV12-4 with TRBJ2-7; TRBD2 is a possible D gene (5 bases). Trimming pared 5 bases from V and 2 bases from J, leaving 13 bases between. This CDR3 comprises 14 residues.

This clonotype was counted only a few times. Here the CDR3 reads CASSVREGGTPLHF. The CDR3 DNA follows: TGTGCCAGCAGCGTAAGGGAGGGCGGGACACCCCTCCACTTT. V and J are TRBV9 and TRBJ1-6; D uncertain. This CDR3 comprises 14 residues. With 1 base removed from V and 11 bases from J, the gap between germline ends came to 13 bases. Looked up from germline, CDR1 is SGDLS and CDR2 is YYNGEE.

This clonotype was counted many times. The rearrangement joins TRBV28 to TRBJ2-3; D is possibly TRBD2 (6 bases). Trimming removed 1 base from V and 4 bases from J, with 15 bases in between. CDR3 length: 16 residues. The germline V gene encodes CDR1 MDHEN and CDR2 SYDVKM. This CDR3 reads CASSLYPGSGADTQYF. The CDR3 DNA reads as TGTGCCAGCAGTTTATACCCGGGGTCGGGAGCAGATACGCAGTATTTT.

This clonotype has more than one count but fewer than ten. The chain is built from TRBV5-4 and TRBJ2-4, with TRBD1 as a possible D gene (5 bases). V dropped 0 bases and J dropped 4 bases, with 8 bases sitting between them. The V gene's germline CDR1 is SGHNT and CDR2 YYREEE (reference sequence). The CDR3 loop spans 14 amino acids. The CDR3 bases are TGTGCCAGCAGCTTGGGTGACAGAAAAAACATTCAGTACTTC. Residues: CASSLGDRKNIQYF.

The genes are TRBV12-3 or TRBV12-4 and TRBJ1-1; no firm D call. V lost 1 base and J 1 base, leaving 4 bases between the germline ends. CDR3 length: 13 amino acids. The CDR3 DNA reads TGTGCCAGCAGTTTAGAGAGGAACACTGAAGCTTTCTTT. Its protein is CASSLERNTEAFF.

This clonotype has a single count. Sequence at one end of the junction differs from germline and may be a read error. V and J are TRBV29-1 and TRBJ1-5; D is unresolved. The germline gives CDR1 SQVTM, CDR2 ANQGSEA. CDR3 length: 12 residues. CDR3 in amino acids: CSVGGSNQPQHF. The CDR3 DNA sequence: TGCAGCGTCGGAGGTAGCAACCAGCCCCAGCATTTT.

The chain has TRBV10-2 and TRBJ1-6; D remains ambiguous. V was pared by 7 bases and J by 9 bases, with 13 bases between. Germline CDR1 is WSHSY and CDR2 is SAAADI. This CDR3 has 13 residues. CDR3 sequence reads: CASNIQAGSPLHF. CDR3 in DNA: TGCGCCAGCAACATCCAGGCGGGTTCACCCCTCCACTTT.

This sequence joins TRBV6-2 or TRBV6-3 and TRBJ2-1; 13 nucleotides align to TRBD2. This CDR3 is 14 amino acids long. In germline, CDR1 is MNHEY, CDR2 SVGEGT. J gave up 8 bases and V 11 bases, and 9 bases lay outside the gene matches. The CDR3 region is CASGLAGIVDEQFF. In DNA, the CDR3 is TGTGCCTCGGGACTAGCGGGAATTGTTGATGAGCAGTTCTTC.

This clonotype was seen repeatedly, ten times or more. In DNA, the CDR3 is TGTGCCAGCACCGTGGGAGGGGAGCTGTTTTTT. This translates into CASTVGGELFF. V gene TRBV6-6 combines with J gene TRBJ2-2; D unresolved. Germline CDR1 and CDR2: MNHNY and SVGAGI (reference sequence). With 7 bases removed from V and 8 bases from J, the gap between germline ends came to 8 bases. The length of the CDR3 is 11 residues.

This clonotype turned up a few times. The rearrangement links TRBV7-2 to TRBJ2-3, with D possibly called TRBD1 or TRBD2 (5 bases each). The germline V and J ends were trimmed by 1 base and 2 bases, with 13 bases remaining between them. The CDR3 length is 16 residues. Germline lookup yields CDR1 SGHTA and CDR2 FQGNSA. The CDR3 DNA follows: TGTGCCAGCAGCTTAGGGGGGACGGCCCCCACAGATACGCAGTATTTT. The encoded protein is CASSLGGTAPTDTQYF.